This T cell receptor (beta chain) was captured in a study of CD8 T cells in ankylosing spondylitis. Overall study findings and caveats: Seemingly characteristic of ankylosing spondylitis blood was a TCR beta motif consisting of about 8 highly homologous variants. Prior literature has documented some motif variants in synovial fluid and blood from reactive arthritis. Matched ankylosing spondylitis synovial fluid reportedly showed significant enrichment of disease-linked clones. Disease-associated clones were CD8+ and fairly uncommon in peripheral blood.

Ten or more counts support this clonotype. The antigen remains unidentified. The TCR beta libraries were generated through quantitative 5'-RACE incorporating molecular barcodes. TCRdb called the 5' RACE reads again in MiXCR, with one record for every CDR3 protein. The sample shows around 540,000 distinct CDR3 sequences, roughly 13% of them seen only once. The V gene's germline CDR1 is MDHEN and CDR2 SYDVKM. There are 14 residues in the CDR3. The trim removed 4 bases at V and 7 bases at J, leaving 3 bases unmatched. V usage is TRBV28 and J usage is TRBJ2-1, with 11 bases aligning to TRBD1. Material: blood, either unsorted or a sorted T cell fraction (not recorded which). The TCR comes from a male donor with ankylosing spondylitis. The CDR3 DNA is TGTGCCAGCAGTTCGGGACAGGGGGTAAATGAGCAGTTCTTC. It translates to CASSSGQGVNEQFF.